This entry lists 6 T cell receptor beta chains sequenced from one sample in a study of response to subunit inactivated influenza vaccine (dated by TCRdb to between 2018 and 2020). Preparation of the library involved RT-PCR. The instrument was an Illumina HiSeq 2500. Clones were called with MiXCR by TCRdb after fastp trimmed the public reads at Q25, and only in-frame beta chains were retained. Rows merge per CDR3 protein into single entries with the most common DNA and genes. For this sample the table gives 500,000 to 750,000 distinct CDR3 sequences, of which 12% to 15% were detected only once. The top ten constitute over 8.5% of the sample. The sequenced sample was PBMCs from blood, obtained approximately 12 days after vaccination. These TCRs come from a middle-aged man who received an inactivated influenza vaccine. Donor details come from another sample of the same person, matched by shared clones.

This clonotype was picked up many times. CDR3 loop: CASSYSSASGQFF. The CDR3 DNA is TGTGCCAGCAGTTACTCTTCAGCCTCCGGCCAATTCTTC. The J gene is TRBJ2-1, the V gene TRBV6-5; no firm D call. Germline V lookup: CDR1 MNHEY, CDR2 SVGAGI. The CDR3 has 13 amino acids. With 0 bases removed from V and 16 bases from J, the gap between germline ends came to 16 bases.

The rearrangement joins TRBV4-3 to TRBJ2-1; D perhaps matches TRBD2 (6 bases). The germline gives CDR1 LGHNA, CDR2 YSLEER. The V end lost 0 bases, the J end lost 6 bases, and 15 bases lay between the germline ends. The CDR3 is made up of 16 amino acids. In DNA, the CDR3 is TGCGCCAGCAGCCAAGATCCGGGGGTCGTACTCAATGAGCAGTTCTTC. It encodes CASSQDPGVVLNEQFF.

This clonotype was detected only a few times. V usage is TRBV15 and J usage is TRBJ2-1; TRBD2 matches at 13 bases. The CDR3 is 16 residues long. Germline CDR1 reads LNHNV; CDR2 reads YYDKDF (reference sequence). Trimming cost V 5 bases and J 7 bases; bases outside gene matches: 8. CDR3 coding DNA: TGTGCCACCAGCGTACCGGGACTAGCGGGGATAAATGAGCAGTTCTTC. This translates into CATSVPGLAGINEQFF.

The chain carries TRBV7-8 and TRBJ2-5, with TRBD2 as a possible D gene (5 bases). Germline V gene data show CDR1 as SGHVS and CDR2 as FQNEAQ. Trimming left V 6 bases short and J 5 bases short, with 19 bases between. This CDR3 region has 15 residues. CDR3 DNA sequence: TGTGCCAGCAGATTCCTCGGGGTCTCGAAGGAGACCCAGTACTTC. Amino acids: CASRFLGVSKETQYF.

This clonotype was seen a handful of times. The chain carries TRBV28 and TRBJ1-2; D gene unclear. CDR1 MDHEN and CDR2 SYDVKM come from the germline V gene. The CDR3 runs to 14 residues. Trimming left V 5 bases short and J 6 bases short, with 16 bases between. CDR3 sequence: CASSQSPGRDGYTF. CDR3 nucleotides: TGTGCCAGCAGTCAAAGTCCGGGTCGTGATGGCTACACCTTC.

This clonotype was recorded at least ten times. V and J are TRBV5-1 and TRBJ2-3; D is unresolved. The CDR3 sequence is 14 residues long. Per the germline V gene, CDR1 is SGHRS and CDR2 is YFSETQ. V was pared by 5 bases and J by 2 bases, with 12 bases between. CDR3 in amino acids: CASRESFSTDTQYF. DNA for the CDR3: TGCGCCAGCAGGGAAAGCTTCTCCACAGATACGCAGTATTTT.